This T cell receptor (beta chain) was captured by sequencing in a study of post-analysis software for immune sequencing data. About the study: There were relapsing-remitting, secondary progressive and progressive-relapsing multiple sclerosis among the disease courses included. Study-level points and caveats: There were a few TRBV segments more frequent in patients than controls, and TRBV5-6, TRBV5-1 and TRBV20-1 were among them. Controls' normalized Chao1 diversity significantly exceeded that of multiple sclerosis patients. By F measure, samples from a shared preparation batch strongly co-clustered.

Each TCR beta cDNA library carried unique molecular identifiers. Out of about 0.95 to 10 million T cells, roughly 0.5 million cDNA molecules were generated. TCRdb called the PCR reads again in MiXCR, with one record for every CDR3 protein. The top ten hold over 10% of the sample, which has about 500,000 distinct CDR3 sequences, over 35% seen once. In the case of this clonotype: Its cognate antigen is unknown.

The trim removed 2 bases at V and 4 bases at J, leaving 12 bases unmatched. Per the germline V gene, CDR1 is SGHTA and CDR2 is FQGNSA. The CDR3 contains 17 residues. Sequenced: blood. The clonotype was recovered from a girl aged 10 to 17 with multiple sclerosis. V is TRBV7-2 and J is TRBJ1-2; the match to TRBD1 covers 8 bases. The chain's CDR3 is CASSLLEETGDVYGYTF. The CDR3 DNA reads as TGTGCCAGCAGCTTACTGGAAGAGACAGGGGATGTCTATGGCTACACCTTC.